The clone carrying this TCR beta chain has a count of ten or more. Antigen: not known. iRepertoire HTBI primers and Arm-PCR of CDR3 regions built TCR beta libraries. TCRdb itself ran the multiplex PCR reads through MiXCR, one entry per CDR3 protein. Here the sample spans roughly 560,000 distinct CDR3 sequences, around 15% being singletons. Germline CDR1 SGHAT, CDR2 FQNNGV. V was clipped by 7 bases and J by 4 bases, with 16 bases between them. The CDR3 contains 15 residues. This sample stems from a study of regulatory T cells in long-lasting Graves disease. Study results and caveats: TRBV28 was favored in persistent disease, as were TRBJ1-2 and TRBJ2-5. New patients shared 1,000 or so public clonotypes, and persistent patients shared more, with 2,500 to 3,000.

The sample's time point: newly diagnosed GD, antithyroid drugs for less than 3 months. TCR sequences were obtained from RNA taken from PBMCs. Recruitment took place at an endocrinology department in Xi'an, China. These same records also appear under a second study, on T cells in Graves' hyperthyroidism and ophthalmopathy. That paper adds: An initial round of RT-PCR targeting the TCR CDR3 relied on the HTBI primer set.

The chain joins TRBV11-2 to TRBJ1-4; a weak D match, TRBD1 (5 bases). The TCR was taken from a woman aged 35-65 years with Graves disease. The sequenced sample was peripheral blood mononuclear cells (PBMCs), obtained at new diagnosis, from a patient treated with antithyroid drugs. CDR3 protein: CASTFYRDLNEKLFF. CDR3 nucleotide sequence: TGTGCCAGCACCTTTTATAGGGACCTTAATGAAAAACTGTTTTTT.